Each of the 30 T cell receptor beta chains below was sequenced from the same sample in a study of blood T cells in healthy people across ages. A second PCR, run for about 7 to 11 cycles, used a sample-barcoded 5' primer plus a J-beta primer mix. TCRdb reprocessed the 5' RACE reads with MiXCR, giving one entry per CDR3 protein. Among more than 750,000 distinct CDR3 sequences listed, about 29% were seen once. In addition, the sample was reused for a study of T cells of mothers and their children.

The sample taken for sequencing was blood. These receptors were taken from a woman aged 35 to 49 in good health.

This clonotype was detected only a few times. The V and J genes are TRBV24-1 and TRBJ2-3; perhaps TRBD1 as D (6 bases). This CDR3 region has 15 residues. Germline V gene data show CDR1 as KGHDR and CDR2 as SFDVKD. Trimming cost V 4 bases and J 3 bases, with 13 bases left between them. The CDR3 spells CATSDPGQRTDTQYF. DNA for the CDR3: TGTGCCACCAGTGACCCGGGACAAAGAACAGATACGCAGTATTTT.

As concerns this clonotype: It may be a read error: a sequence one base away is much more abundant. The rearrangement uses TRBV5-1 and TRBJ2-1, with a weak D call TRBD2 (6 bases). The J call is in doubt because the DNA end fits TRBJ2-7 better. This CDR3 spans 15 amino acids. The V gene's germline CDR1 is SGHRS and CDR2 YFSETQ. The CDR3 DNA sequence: TGCGCCAGCAGCTTGGAAGGGAGGATCTACAATGAGCAGTACTTC. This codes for CASSLEGRIYNEQYF.

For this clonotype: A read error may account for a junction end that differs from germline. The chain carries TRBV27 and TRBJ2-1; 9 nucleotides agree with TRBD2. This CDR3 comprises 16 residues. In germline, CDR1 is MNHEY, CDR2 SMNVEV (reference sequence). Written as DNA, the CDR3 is TGTGCCGGCAGTTTAGTAGCGGGGGTCCTATACAATGAGCAGTTCTTC. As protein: CAGSLVAGVLYNEQFF.

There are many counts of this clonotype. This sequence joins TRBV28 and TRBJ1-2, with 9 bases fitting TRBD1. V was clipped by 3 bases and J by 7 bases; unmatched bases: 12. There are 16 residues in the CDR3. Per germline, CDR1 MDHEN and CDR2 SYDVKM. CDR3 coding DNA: TGTGCCAGCAGTTTCTTGGGGACAGGGAACCGAGGTGGCTACACCTTC. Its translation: CASSFLGTGNRGGYTF.

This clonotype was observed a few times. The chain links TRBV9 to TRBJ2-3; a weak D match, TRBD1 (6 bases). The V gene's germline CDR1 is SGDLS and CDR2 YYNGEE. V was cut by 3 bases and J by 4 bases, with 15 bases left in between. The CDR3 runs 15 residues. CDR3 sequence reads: CASSATARGPDTQYF. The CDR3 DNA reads TGTGCCAGCAGCGCGACGGCCAGGGGCCCAGATACGCAGTATTTT.

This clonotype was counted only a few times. CDR3 bases: TGTGCCAGCAGCTTAAACGGAAAAGAGACCCAGTACTTC. Its protein is CASSLNGKETQYF. The V call is TRBV11-2, the J call TRBJ2-5, with D uncertain. V lost 2 bases and J 3 bases, leaving 7 bases between the germline ends. Germline CDR1 and CDR2: SGHAT and FQNNGV. The CDR3 is 13 amino acids. Full variable domain (outside the CDR3, taken from reference TRBV11-2 and TRBJ2-5): EAGVAQSPRYKIIEKRQSVAFWCNPISGHATLYWYQQILGQGPKLLIQFQNNGVVDDSQLPKDRFSAERLKGVDSTLKIQPAKLEDSAVYLCASSLNGKETQYFGPGTRLLVL.

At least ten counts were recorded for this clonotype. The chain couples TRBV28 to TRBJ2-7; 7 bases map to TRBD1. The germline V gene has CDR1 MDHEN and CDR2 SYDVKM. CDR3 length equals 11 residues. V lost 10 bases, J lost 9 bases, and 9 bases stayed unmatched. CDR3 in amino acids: CATTGTATQYF. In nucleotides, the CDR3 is TGTGCCACCACGGGGACAGCAACGCAGTACTTC.

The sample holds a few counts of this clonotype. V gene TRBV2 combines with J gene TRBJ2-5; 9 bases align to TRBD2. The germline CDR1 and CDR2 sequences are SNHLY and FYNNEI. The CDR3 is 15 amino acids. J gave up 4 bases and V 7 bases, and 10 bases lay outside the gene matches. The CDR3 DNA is TGTGCCAGCATGTACGCGGGGGGGCTGGGAGAGACCCAGTACTTC. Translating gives CASMYAGGLGETQYF. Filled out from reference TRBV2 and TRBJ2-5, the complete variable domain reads EPEVTQTPSHQVTQMGQEVILRCVPISNHLYFYWYRQILGQKVEFLVSFYNNEISEKSEIFDDQFSVERPDGSNFTLKIRSTKLEDSAMYFCASMYAGGLGETQYFGPGTRLLVL.

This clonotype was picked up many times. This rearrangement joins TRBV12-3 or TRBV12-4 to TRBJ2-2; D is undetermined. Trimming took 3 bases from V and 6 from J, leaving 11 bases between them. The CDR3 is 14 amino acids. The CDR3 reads CASSLFQVAGELFF. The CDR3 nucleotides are TGTGCCAGCAGTTTGTTCCAAGTGGCCGGGGAGCTGTTTTTT.

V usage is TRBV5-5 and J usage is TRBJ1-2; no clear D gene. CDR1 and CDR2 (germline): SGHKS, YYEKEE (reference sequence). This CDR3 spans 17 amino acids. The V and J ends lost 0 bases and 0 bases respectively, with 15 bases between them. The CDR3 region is CASSLVVLGTANYGYTF. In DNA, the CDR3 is TGTGCCAGCAGCTTGGTCGTGTTAGGCACCGCTAACTATGGCTACACCTTC.

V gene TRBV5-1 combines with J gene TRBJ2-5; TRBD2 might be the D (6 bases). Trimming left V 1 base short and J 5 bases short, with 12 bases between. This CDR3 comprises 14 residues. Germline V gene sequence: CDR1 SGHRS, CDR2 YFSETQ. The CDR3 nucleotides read TGCGCCAGCAGCTTGAGGCGGGGATCGGAGACCCAGTACTTC. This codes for CASSLRRGSETQYF.

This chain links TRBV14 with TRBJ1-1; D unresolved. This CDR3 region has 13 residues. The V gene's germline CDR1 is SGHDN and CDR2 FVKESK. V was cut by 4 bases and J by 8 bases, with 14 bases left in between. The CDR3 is CASSPLPGSEAFF. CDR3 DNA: TGTGCCAGCAGCCCTCTACCGGGCTCAGAAGCTTTCTTT.

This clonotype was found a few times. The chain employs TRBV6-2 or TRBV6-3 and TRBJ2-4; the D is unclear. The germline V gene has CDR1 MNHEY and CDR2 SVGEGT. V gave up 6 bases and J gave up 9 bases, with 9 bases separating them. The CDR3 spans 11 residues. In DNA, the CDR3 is TGTGCCAGCAGCAACCTAGGCATTCAGTACTTC. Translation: CASSNLGIQYF.

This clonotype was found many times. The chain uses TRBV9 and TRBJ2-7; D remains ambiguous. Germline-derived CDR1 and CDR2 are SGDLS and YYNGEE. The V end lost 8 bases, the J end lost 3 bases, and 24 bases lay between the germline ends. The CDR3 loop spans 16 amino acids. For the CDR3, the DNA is TGTGCCAGACCTCGACCCGGGTTTCCCTCTTTCTACGAGCAGTACTTC. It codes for CARPRPGFPSFYEQYF.

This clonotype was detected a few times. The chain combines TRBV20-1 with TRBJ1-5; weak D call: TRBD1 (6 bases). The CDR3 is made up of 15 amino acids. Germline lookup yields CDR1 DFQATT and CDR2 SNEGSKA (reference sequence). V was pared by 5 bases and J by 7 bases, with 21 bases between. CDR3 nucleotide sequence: TGCAGTGCTTCCCAAACAGGGCCCCTAGAACAGCCCCAGCATTTT. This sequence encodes CSASQTGPLEQPQHF.

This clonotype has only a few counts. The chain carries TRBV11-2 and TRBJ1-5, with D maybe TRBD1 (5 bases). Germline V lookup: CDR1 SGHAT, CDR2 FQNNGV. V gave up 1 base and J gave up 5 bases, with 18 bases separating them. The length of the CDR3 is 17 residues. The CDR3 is CASSLGGPGVRDQPQHF. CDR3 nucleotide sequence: TGTGCCAGCAGCTTAGGGGGACCTGGGGTTAGGGATCAGCCCCAGCATTTT.

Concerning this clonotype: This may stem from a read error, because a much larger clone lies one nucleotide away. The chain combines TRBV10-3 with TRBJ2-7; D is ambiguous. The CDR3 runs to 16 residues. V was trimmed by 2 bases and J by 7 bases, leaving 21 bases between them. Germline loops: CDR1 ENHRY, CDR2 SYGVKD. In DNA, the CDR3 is TGTGCCATCAGTGAGACCGCCAAAAGGGCAAACAATGAGCAGTACTTC. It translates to CAISETAKRANNEQYF.

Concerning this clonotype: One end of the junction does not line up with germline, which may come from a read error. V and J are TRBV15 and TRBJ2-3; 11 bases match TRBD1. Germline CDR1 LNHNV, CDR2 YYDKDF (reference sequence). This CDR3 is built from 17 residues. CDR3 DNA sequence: TGTACCACCAGCAGAGATGGGACAGGGGGTGTCACAGATACGCAGTATTTT. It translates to CTTSRDGTGGVTDTQYF.

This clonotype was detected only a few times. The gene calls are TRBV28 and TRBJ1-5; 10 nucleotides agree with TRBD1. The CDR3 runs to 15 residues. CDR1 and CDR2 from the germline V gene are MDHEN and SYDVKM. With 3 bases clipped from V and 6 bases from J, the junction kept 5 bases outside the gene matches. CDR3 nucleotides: TGTGCCAGCAGTTTGGACAGGGGGATAAGTCAGCCCCAGCATTTT. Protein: CASSLDRGISQPQHF.

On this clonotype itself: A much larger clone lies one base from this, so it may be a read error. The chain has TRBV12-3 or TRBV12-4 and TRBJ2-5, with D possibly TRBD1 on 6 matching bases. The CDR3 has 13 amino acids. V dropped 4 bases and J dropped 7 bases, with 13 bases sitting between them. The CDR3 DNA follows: TGTGCCAGCAGTTCGACAGGCCGGGGGACCCAGTACTTC. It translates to CASSSTGRGTQYF.

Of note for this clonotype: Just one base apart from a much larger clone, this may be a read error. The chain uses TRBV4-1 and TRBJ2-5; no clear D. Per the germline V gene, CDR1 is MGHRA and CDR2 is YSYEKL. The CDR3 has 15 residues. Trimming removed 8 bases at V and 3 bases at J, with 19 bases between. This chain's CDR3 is CASDVPLRNKETQYF. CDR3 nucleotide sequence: TGCGCCAGCGACGTACCGTTGAGGAATAAAGAGACCCAGTACTTC.

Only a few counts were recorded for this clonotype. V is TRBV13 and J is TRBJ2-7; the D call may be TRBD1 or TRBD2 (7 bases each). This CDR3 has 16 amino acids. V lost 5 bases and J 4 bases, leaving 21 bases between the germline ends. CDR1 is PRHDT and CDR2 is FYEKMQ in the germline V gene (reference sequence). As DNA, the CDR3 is TGTGCCAGCAGCCCCTCAGGGAGCGGGACAGCTTACGAGCAGTACTTC. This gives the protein CASSPSGSGTAYEQYF.

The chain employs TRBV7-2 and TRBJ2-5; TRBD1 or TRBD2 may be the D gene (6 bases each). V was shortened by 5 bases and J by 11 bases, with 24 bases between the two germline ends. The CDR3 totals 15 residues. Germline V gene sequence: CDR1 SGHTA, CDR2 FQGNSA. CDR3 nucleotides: TGTGCCAGCAGCGACCTGGCGGGGTCGCCAGGGGAGCAGTACTTC. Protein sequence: CASSDLAGSPGEQYF.

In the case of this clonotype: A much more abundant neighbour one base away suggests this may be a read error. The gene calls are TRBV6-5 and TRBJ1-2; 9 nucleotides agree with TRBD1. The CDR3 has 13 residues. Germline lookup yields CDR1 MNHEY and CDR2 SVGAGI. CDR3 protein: CASSPGTGIGCTF. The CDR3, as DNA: TGTGCCAGCAGCCCCGGGACAGGGATTGGCTGCACCTTC.

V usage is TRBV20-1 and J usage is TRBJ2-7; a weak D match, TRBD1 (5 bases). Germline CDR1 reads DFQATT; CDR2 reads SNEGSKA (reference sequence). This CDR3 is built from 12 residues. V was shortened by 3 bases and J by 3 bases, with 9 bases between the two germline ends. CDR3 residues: CSASAGCYEQYF. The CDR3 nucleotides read TGCAGTGCTAGTGCAGGGTGCTACGAGCAGTACTTC.

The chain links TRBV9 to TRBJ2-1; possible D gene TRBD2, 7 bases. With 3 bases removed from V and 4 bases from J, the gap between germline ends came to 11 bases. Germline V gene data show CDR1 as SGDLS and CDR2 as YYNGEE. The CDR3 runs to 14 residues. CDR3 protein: CASSGGGQYNEQFF. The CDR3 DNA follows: TGTGCCAGCAGCGGGGGGGGGCAATACAATGAGCAGTTCTTC.

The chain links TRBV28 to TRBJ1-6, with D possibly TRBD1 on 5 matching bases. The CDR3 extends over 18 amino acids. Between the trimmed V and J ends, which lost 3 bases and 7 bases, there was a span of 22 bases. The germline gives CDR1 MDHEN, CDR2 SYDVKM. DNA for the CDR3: TGTGCCAGCAGTTTGCAACCGGGACGGTCAGTCCTAAATTCACCCCTCCACTTT. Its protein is CASSLQPGRSVLNSPLHF.

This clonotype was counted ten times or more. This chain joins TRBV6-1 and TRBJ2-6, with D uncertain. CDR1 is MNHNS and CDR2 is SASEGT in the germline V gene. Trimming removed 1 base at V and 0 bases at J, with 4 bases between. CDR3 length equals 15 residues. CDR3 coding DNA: TGTGCCAGCAGTGAAGACAACTCTGGGGCCAACGTCCTGACTTTC. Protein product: CASSEDNSGANVLTF.

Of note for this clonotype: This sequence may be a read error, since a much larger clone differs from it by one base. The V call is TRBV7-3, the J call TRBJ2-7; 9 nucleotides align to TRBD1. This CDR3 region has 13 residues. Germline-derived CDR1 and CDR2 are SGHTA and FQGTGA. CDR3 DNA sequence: TGTGCCAGCAGCTTGACAGGGGGTTCCGAGCGGTACTTC. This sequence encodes CASSLTGGSERYF.

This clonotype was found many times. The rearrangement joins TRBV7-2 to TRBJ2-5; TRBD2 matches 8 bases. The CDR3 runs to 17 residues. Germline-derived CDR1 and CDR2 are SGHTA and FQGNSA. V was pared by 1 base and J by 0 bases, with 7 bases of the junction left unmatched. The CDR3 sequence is CASSLVVTSGYQETQYF. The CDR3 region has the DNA TGTGCCAGCAGCTTAGTCGTCACTAGCGGCTACCAAGAGACCCAGTACTTC. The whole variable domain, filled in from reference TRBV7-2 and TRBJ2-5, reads GAGVSQSPSNKVTEKGKDVELRCDPISGHTALYWYRQSLGQGLEFLIYFQGNSAPDKSGLPSDRFSAERTGGSVSTLTIQRTQQEDSAVYLCASSLVVTSGYQETQYFGPGTRLLVL.